The entry below gives a single T cell receptor (beta chain) sequence along with its context. Its binding antigen is unknown. The sample holds no much larger clone one base away, and base qualities are not on file. Interpreted using the paper, the time point label stands for: 4 weeks on oral tofacitinib. Explained via the paper, the treatment or condition label denotes: oral pan-JAK inhibitor, 5-10 mg twice daily. Peripheral blood and lesional scalp punch biopsies were obtained from patients with alopecia areata. PBMCs were separated by density centrifugation and stained for CD3, CD4 and CD8, after which CD4+ and CD8+ T cells were sorted on a FACSAria. Including the terminal cysteine and phenylalanine, the CDR3 comprises 13 residues. CDR3 DNA is the only sequence kept; it has 39 bases, read in frame from the first base. V is clipped by 3 bases and J by 6 bases, and the sequence between their germline boundaries is 12 bases long. From the germline V gene (reference sequence), CDR1 is SEHNR and CDR2 is FQNEAQ.

These data belong to a study of CD8+ T cells in alopecia areata (dated by TCRdb to the late 2010s). Regarding the study in general: Treated patients were enrolled in an open-label pilot trial of oral tofacitinib, 5 to 10 mg twice daily, for moderate-to-severe alopecia areata. RNA was obtained with the PAXgene miRNA kit for fixed scalp, the miRNeasy kit for PBMCs, and the RNeasy kit for mouse skin. Patients on tofacitinib were biopsied at baseline and after 4 and 24 weeks of treatment, and several of the patients also had a later scalp biopsy. To study T cell clonal expansion in alopecia areata, the researchers applied high-throughput TCRbeta sequencing to both the C3H/HeJ mouse model and human patients. On the human side, TCRbeta sequencing was run on scalp tissue and on sorted CD4+ and CD8+ peripheral blood T cells from healthy controls and from alopecia areata patients with either patchy or totalis/universalis disease. Clonality in the scalp was compared among normal scalp (n=4), patchy alopecia areata scalp (n=8), and alopecia totalis/universalis scalp (n=8). TCRbeta CDR3 regions were amplified by immunoSEQ multiplex PCR using 35 Vbeta forward and 13 Jbeta reverse primers. The SALT score, which quantifies the percentage of affected scalp surface area, was used to measure disease severity in treated patients. Patients received tofacitinib for 6 to 18 months and were then followed off drug for 6 months to check for delayed response and recurrence. What the research found in general, with its limitations: With tofacitinib, both scalp clonality and the number of expanded CD8+ clones among the top 100 scalp clones went down significantly. Scalp TCR repertoire analysis is complicated because resident alphabeta T cells in normal human skin are also sequenced, whereas mouse skin is dominated by gammadelta T cells. Because the treated cohort was small and had just a single nonresponder, larger studies are needed to establish links between baseline CD8+ expansion and response. TCR sequences shared between patients were less clear than in mice, possibly partly because of HLA diversity in the patient population. Compared with normal scalp, lesional scalp had higher clonality and more expanded CD8+ clones, particularly in alopecia totalis/universalis, a pattern that suggests antigenic drive. Many expanded lesional clones were found to persist in scalp and blood during tofacitinib treatment, and relapse after treatment cessation may be partly explained by this persistence.

Library prep was done by the immunoSEQ multiplex PCR assay. RNA was extracted from all samples and reverse transcribed into cDNA as template for TCR sequencing. First-strand cDNA was synthesized using SuperScript III with a 2:1 mix of oligo-dT and random hexamers. A synthetic immune receptor repertoire was used to gauge amplification bias, and whatever bias remained was removed computationally. Regarding the original processing steps: Raw reads were preprocessed to remove errors, and CDR3 was defined according to IMGT conventions as the region from the conserved cysteine to phenylalanine. Clonality was computed as 1 minus the Shannon entropy, with the entropy normalized by log2 of the number of productive unique TCRs. Scalp TCRbeta sequences were cross-referenced with sorted blood CD4 and CD8 repertoires so that the CD4 or CD8 identity of scalp clones could be inferred. This immuneACCESS table, as held by TCRdb, lists in-frame sequences with V and J called but not all clones. Of the missing ones, under half trace to an unresolved V gene in checked studies; the others have no known cause. The DNA was the basis for D and trimming; V, J and clone size are from that table. For this sample the table gives 110,000 to 150,000 clones, of which 85% to 90% were detected only once. Of the sample, around 14% is held by the ten largest clones.

Here the sequenced sample was CD8+ T cells sorted from blood, taken at week 4, from a patient treated with tofacitinib. The rearranged chain carries TRBV7-9 and TRBJ2-7; the best D guess is TRBD1, with 6 bases matching. This TCR derives from a human donor with alopecia areata. CDR3 reads: CASSLSGTLEQYF. The DNA reads as follows: TGTGCCAGCAGCTTGTCCGGGACACTCGAGCAGTACTTC.